Only a few counts were recorded for the clone carrying this TCR beta chain. The CDR3 has 16 amino acids. Trimming took 2 bases from V and 8 from J; bases not matched to a gene: 11. Primers used in a second PCR of about 6 to 11 cycles were a sample-barcoded 5' primer and a J-beta primer mix. MiXCR, applied by TCRdb to the 5' RACE reads, yields one record per CDR3 protein. This table has about 620,000 distinct CDR3 sequences, about 50% appearing once. This sample was taken from a study of blood T cells in healthy people across ages. The gene calls are TRBV12-3 or TRBV12-4 and TRBJ2-2, with 7 nucleotides matching TRBD1. This clonotype originated in an elderly woman in good health. The sample comprised blood. Here the CDR3 reads CASSLRGTALGGELFF. DNA of the CDR3: TGTGCCAGCAGTTTAAGGGGGACAGCACTGGGGGGGGAGCTGTTTTTT.